These 13 T cell receptor beta chains came from one sample sequenced in a study of identical twins' blood T cells. TCRdb fed the 5' RACE reads into MiXCR, producing one record per CDR3 protein. The repertoire consists of roughly 340,000 distinct CDR3 sequences, with more than 25% occurring once and the leading ten covering 5.5% to 6.5%. Sequenced sample: PBMCs. Receptors were obtained from a woman aged 18 to 55 in good health.

This clonotype was found a few times. The chain combines TRBV3-1 with TRBJ2-7; 12 positions match TRBD2. V lost 4 bases, J lost 3 bases, and 4 bases stayed unmatched. Looked up from germline, CDR1 is LGHDT and CDR2 is YNNKEL (reference sequence). The CDR3 is made up of 15 amino acids. The DNA for the CDR3 is TGTGCCAGCAGCCCAGGACTAGCGGGGCTCTACGAGCAGTACTTC. Translating gives CASSPGLAGLYEQYF.

The chain combines TRBV19 with TRBJ1-2; D remains ambiguous. The ends were cut back, 6 bases at V and 3 bases at J, with 11 bases in the middle. The V gene's germline CDR1 is LNHDA and CDR2 SQIVND (reference sequence). CDR3 length: 13 amino acids. CDR3 protein: CASRLYGDYGYTF. The CDR3, as DNA: TGTGCCAGTAGACTTTACGGGGACTATGGCTACACCTTC.

The gene calls are TRBV13 and TRBJ2-2, with TRBD1 matching 7 bases. Germline V gives CDR1 PRHDT, CDR2 FYEKMQ (reference sequence). With 9 bases clipped from V and 0 bases from J, the junction kept 4 bases outside the gene matches. The CDR3 is 14 amino acids. CDR3 coding DNA: TGTGCCAGTGTCCAGGGGGCGAACACCGGGGAGCTGTTTTTT. Its protein is CASVQGANTGELFF.

The table lists this clonotype with a few counts. This rearrangement joins TRBV9 to TRBJ1-4; D gene unclear. Germline assignment: CDR1 SGDLS and CDR2 YYNGEE. This CDR3 is 14 amino acids long. V was trimmed by 2 bases and J by 5 bases, leaving 10 bases between them. CDR3: CASSVGGLNEKLFF. The DNA for the CDR3 is TGTGCCAGCAGCGTTGGTGGCTTAAATGAAAAACTGTTTTTT.

The chain recombines TRBV6-6 with TRBJ1-4, with TRBD1 matching 7 bases. Germline CDR1 reads MNHNY; CDR2 reads SVGAGI (reference sequence). The CDR3 sequence is 16 residues long. J lost 7 bases, V lost 0 bases, and 8 bases had no gene match. CDR3 sequence reads: CASSYSMTGWVEKLFF. DNA for the CDR3: TGTGCCAGCAGTTACTCGATGACAGGGTGGGTTGAAAAACTGTTTTTT.

This clonotype was picked up a small number of times. V gene TRBV18 combines with J gene TRBJ1-6, with D maybe TRBD1 (6 bases). CDR3 size: 13 residues. The germline V gene has CDR1 KGHSH and CDR2 LQKENI. The ends were cut back, 8 bases at V and 8 bases at J, with 13 bases in the middle. CDR3 loop: CASRTGQDSPLHF. The CDR3 DNA sequence: TGTGCCAGCCGAACGGGACAAGATTCACCCCTCCACTTT. Full variable domain (rest looked up from reference TRBV18 and TRBJ1-6): NAGVMQNPRHLVRRRGQEARLRCSPMKGHSHVYWYRQLPEEGLKFMVYLQKENIIDESGMPKERFSAEFPKEGPSILRIQQVVRGDSAAYFCASRTGQDSPLHFGNGTRLTVT.

This clonotype was seen repeatedly, ten times or more. The rearrangement uses TRBV6-2 or TRBV6-3 and TRBJ2-2, with 11 nucleotides matching TRBD2. V shed 2 bases, J shed 7 bases, and the junction held 6 bases outside the gene matches. From germline, CDR1 is MNHEY and CDR2 SVGEGT. The CDR3 spans 16 residues. The CDR3 loop reads CASSYTSGSRGGELFF. For the CDR3, the DNA is TGTGCCAGCAGTTACACTAGCGGGAGCAGAGGCGGGGAGCTGTTTTTT.

For this clonotype: This may stem from a read error, because a much larger clone lies one nucleotide away. V is TRBV29-1 and J is TRBJ2-7; D may correspond to TRBD1 or TRBD2 (5 bases each). The CDR3 runs to 14 residues. Trimming stripped 2 bases from V and 2 bases from J, with 13 bases between. Germline V gene data show CDR1 as SQVTM and CDR2 as ANQGSEA. In DNA form, the CDR3 reads TGCAGCGTTGAAATGTGGGGGAACACCTACGAGCAGTACTTC. Translation gives CSVEMWGNTYEQYF.

The chain is built from TRBV7-2 and TRBJ1-5; no definite D call. The V gene's germline CDR1 is SGHTA and CDR2 FQGNSA. V lost 1 base to trimming and J lost 7 bases, with 5 bases between them. The CDR3 length is 12 residues. DNA of the CDR3: TGTGCCAGCAGCTTAGATGACCAGCCCCAGCATTTT. Its translation is CASSLDDQPQHF.

This clonotype was observed many times. The gene calls are TRBV12-3 or TRBV12-4 and TRBJ2-2, with D possibly being TRBD1 or TRBD2 (5 bases each). V was shortened by 3 bases and J by 0 bases, with 11 bases between the two germline ends. The CDR3 covers 16 residues. The CDR3 here is CASSFRWGTNTGELFF. The CDR3 DNA follows: TGTGCCAGCAGTTTTCGATGGGGGACGAACACCGGGGAGCTGTTTTTT.

This chain uses TRBV5-1 with TRBJ2-7; a possible D gene is TRBD1 (6 bases). The ends were cut back, 0 bases at V and 3 bases at J, with 13 bases in the middle. Germline CDR1 and CDR2: SGHRS and YFSETQ. The CDR3 is 15 amino acids. CDR3 loop: CASSLEGLQGYEQYF. CDR3 bases: TGCGCCAGCAGCTTGGAGGGTCTACAGGGCTACGAGCAGTACTTC. The full variable domain, with the rest looked up from reference TRBV5-1 and TRBJ2-7, is KAGVTQTPRYLIKTRGQQVTLSCSPISGHRSVSWYQQTPGQGLQFLFEYFSETQRNKGNFPGRFSGRQFSNSRSEMNVSTLELGDSALYLCASSLEGLQGYEQYFGPGTRLTVT.

On this clonotype itself: This may arise from a read error, as a much more abundant clone is one base away. This sequence joins TRBV11-2 and TRBJ1-2; D is uncertain. V shed 5 bases and J shed 5 bases, with 9 bases lying between them. CDR1 is SGHAT and CDR2 is FQNNGV in the germline V gene. The CDR3 has 12 amino acids. CDR3 protein: CASSHDQYGYTF. Written as DNA, the CDR3 is TGTGCCAGCAGCCACGATCAGTATGGCTACACCTTC.

This clonotype was found once. The rearrangement uses TRBV29-1 and TRBJ1-3; D is unresolved. Germline V gene sequence: CDR1 SQVTM, CDR2 ANQGSEA. Between the trimmed V and J ends, which lost 5 bases and 4 bases, there was a span of 9 bases. The CDR3 consists of 12 residues. CDR3 nucleotide sequence: TGCAGCGTTAATACCTTCGGAAACACCATATATTTT. It translates to CSVNTFGNTIYF.